This T cell receptor beta chain was identified in a study of vaccination and CD4 T cells after COVID-19. Across the study: At a median approximately 99 days (range 35 to 161) after diagnosis, post-COVID samples were drawn.

Turning to this clonotype: Its antigen is not identified.

The assay that was used to sequence DNA from cultured CD4+ T cells was the Oncomine TCR Beta short-read assay. One entry per CDR3 protein results from TCRdb running MiXCR on the PCR reads. This sample has 17,000 or so distinct CDR3 sequences; more than 40% occur once, and the top ten carry approximately 6%. As to treatment: roughly ten-day PBMC culture with coronavirus spike peptide pools or control peptides (ViraFEST assay). This receptor was taken from a human donor who had recovered from COVID-19. Source: CD4+ T cells from blood, cultured in vitro, taken before SARS-CoV-2 vaccination.

CDR3 residues: CASSSPTRTGERGAFF. CDR3 bases: TGTGCCAGCAGTTCGCCGACTCGGACAGGCGAACGAGGAGCTTTCTTT. This chain joins TRBV12-3 or TRBV12-4 and TRBJ1-1; 7 nucleotides align to TRBD1. The V segment lost 4 bases and the J segment 10 bases; nucleotides outside the gene matches: 18. The CDR3 totals 16 residues.